Shown below are 32 T cell receptor beta chains from a single sample sequenced in a study of blood T cell repertoires in COVID-19. TCRdb keeps only in-frame clones here, not all; method: immunoSEQ multiplex PCR. In the table there are 120,000 or so clones, 60% to 85% of which are singletons. The sequencing sample was made of peripheral blood. The receptors stem from a man between 65 and 85 years old with acute or convalescent COVID-19.

The J gene is TRBJ2-1, the V gene TRBV3-1 (or the pseudogene TRBV3-2); TRBD2 aligns across 7 bases. In germline, CDR1 is LGHDT, CDR2 YNNKEL (reference sequence). J gave up 0 bases and V 5 bases, and 7 bases lay outside the gene matches. The CDR3 is made up of 16 amino acids. In nucleotides, the CDR3 is TGTGCCAGCAGCAGGCAGGCGGGGGACTCCTACAATGAGCAGTTCTTC. This gives the protein CASSRQAGDSYNEQFF.

The chain combines TRBV9 with TRBJ1-2, with 8 bases lining up with TRBD1. The ends lost 4 bases at V and 8 bases at J; junction bases unmatched: 7. This CDR3 comprises 13 residues. CDR1 and CDR2 from the germline V gene are SGDLS and YYNGEE. The CDR3 loop reads CASSPQDREGYTF. The DNA for the CDR3 is TGTGCCAGCAGCCCCCAGGACAGGGAGGGCTACACCTTC.

This clone was observed many times. The rearrangement uses TRBV19 and TRBJ1-2; D perhaps matches TRBD1 (5 bases). Trimming pared 6 bases from V and 3 bases from J, leaving 11 bases between. This CDR3 region has 13 residues. Germline CDR1 reads LNHDA; CDR2 reads SQIVND (reference sequence). In nucleotides, the CDR3 is TGTGCCAGTAGACTGGACATCTACTATGGCTACACCTTC. It specifies CASRLDIYYGYTF.

This clone was seen only once. Mismatch with germline at one junction end may stem from a read error. The CDR3 sequence: CASSPRLNSEAFF. For the CDR3, the DNA is TGTGCCAGCAGTCCCCGTTTGAACAGTGAAGCTTTCTTT. The rearrangement links TRBV12-3 or TRBV12-4 to TRBJ1-1; D gene unclear. The CDR3 totals 13 residues.

CDR3 in DNA: TGCGCCAGCTCTCAGAACACAGGGGGCGCGGAAAACATTCAGTACTTC. Translation gives CASSQNTGGAENIQYF. V is TRBV10-1 and J is TRBJ2-4, with 9 bases lining up with TRBD1. V was pared by 8 bases and J by 5 bases, with 13 bases of the junction left unmatched. The CDR3 has 16 amino acids. Germline V gene lookup returns CDR1 WNHNN and CDR2 SYGVQD (reference sequence).

The V call is TRBV19, the J call TRBJ2-7, with 7 bases aligning to TRBD1. The CDR3 is 13 residues long. Germline V lookup: CDR1 LNHDA, CDR2 SQIVND (reference sequence). V lost 5 bases to trimming and J lost 3 bases; unmatched junction nucleotides: 4. This CDR3 reads CASSEQGIYEQYF. The CDR3 DNA reads as TGTGCCAGTAGTGAACAGGGGATCTACGAGCAGTACTTC.

The CDR3 region is CASPPPGREGEQYF. In DNA form, the CDR3 reads TGTGCCAGCCCCCCCCCAGGGCGGGAGGGGGAGCAGTACTTC. The chain links TRBV28 to TRBJ2-7, with TRBD2 matching 9 bases. This CDR3 contains 14 residues. Germline lookup yields CDR1 MDHEN and CDR2 SYDVKM. The junction had 12 bases not matched to a gene; V was cut back by 8 bases and J by 7 bases.

The rearrangement links TRBV13 to TRBJ2-7; TRBD1 aligns across 7 bases. The V gene end was trimmed by 0 bases and the J gene end by 2 bases; junction bases not matched to a gene: 4. The germline gives CDR1 PRHDT, CDR2 FYEKMQ (reference sequence). The CDR3 runs 15 residues. The CDR3 DNA is TGTGCCAGCAGCTTAGGCTTTGGACAGGCCTACGAGCAGTACTTC. It encodes CASSLGFGQAYEQYF.

The chain carries TRBV7-2 and TRBJ2-5, with 10 bases lining up with TRBD2. V was clipped by 5 bases and J by 5 bases; unmatched bases: 11. The CDR3 loop spans 16 amino acids. The germline CDR1 and CDR2 sequences are SGHTA and FQGNSA. DNA of the CDR3: TGTGCCAGCAGCGCCGGAGGAGCGGGGGGGCTGGAGACCCAGTACTTC. Amino acids: CASSAGGAGGLETQYF.

The chain links TRBV21-1 to TRBJ2-5; the D call of TRBD2 is as the table states it, not checked on the DNA. TRBV21-1 is labeled a pseudogene. This CDR3 has 14 amino acids. CDR3 loop: CASSPPVGEETQYF. CDR3 DNA sequence: TGTGCCAGCAGCCCCCCTGTTGGGGAGGAGACCCAGTACTTC.

The chain is built from TRBV27 and TRBJ1-2, with TRBD1 as a possible D gene (5 bases). The germline CDR1 and CDR2 sequences are MNHEY and SMNVEV (reference sequence). Deletions cut 1 base from V and 8 bases from J, with 17 bases between. The CDR3 is made up of 15 amino acids. CDR3 nucleotides: TGTGCCAGCAGTTTATGGGGCGGAGGGATAGGAGGCTACACCTTC. Its translation is CASSLWGGGIGGYTF.

This clone was found a few times. The chain joins TRBV5-1 to TRBJ1-1; no clear D. Germline CDR1 and CDR2: SGHRS and YFSETQ. The CDR3 has 14 residues. The germline V and J ends were trimmed by 0 bases and 0 bases, with 6 bases remaining between them. CDR3 DNA: TGCGCCAGCAGCTTGGGGGCAATGAACACTGAAGCTTTCTTT. Translation gives CASSLGAMNTEAFF.

Worth noting for this clone: In the same sample, other DNA sequences code for this CDR3. The rearrangement joins TRBV6-5 to TRBJ2-7; 8 bases are shared with TRBD1. Germline CDR1 and CDR2: MNHEY and SVGAGI. The CDR3 extends over 15 amino acids. Trimming at V came to 0 bases and at J to 3 bases, leaving 4 bases not matched to a gene. Here the CDR3 DNA reads TGTGCCAGCAGTTACTCGGGACAGGAGAACTACGAGCAGTACTTC. Translation: CASSYSGQENYEQYF.

Regarding this clone: The sample holds other DNA sequences that translate to the same CDR3. The V gene is TRBV7-3, the J gene TRBJ1-1; the match to TRBD1 covers 8 bases. Germline trimming cut 5 bases from V and 1 base from J; bases unmatched to any gene: 6. The germline gives CDR1 SGHTA, CDR2 FQGTGA. The CDR3 has 15 amino acids. The chain's CDR3 is CASSPRTGTNTEAFF. CDR3 coding DNA: TGTGCCAGCAGCCCTAGGACAGGGACGAACACTGAAGCTTTCTTT.

The chain employs TRBV3-1 (or the pseudogene TRBV3-2) and TRBJ2-1; 11 bases match TRBD2. The CDR3 contains 17 residues. Germline V gene data show CDR1 as LGHDT and CDR2 as YNNKEL (reference sequence). The junction had 11 bases not matched to a gene; V was cut back by 4 bases and J by 6 bases. The CDR3 DNA reads as TGTGCCAGCAGCCCATCCTGGGGACTAGCGGCCCTCAATGAGCAGTTCTTC. Translating it yields CASSPSWGLAALNEQFF.

This chain uses TRBV28 with TRBJ2-1, with 12 bases matching TRBD2. Trimming cost V 2 bases and J 6 bases; bases outside gene matches: 2. The CDR3 runs to 15 residues. Germline CDR1 MDHEN, CDR2 SYDVKM. The CDR3 spells CASSLRLAGVNEQFF. In DNA form, the CDR3 reads TGTGCCAGCAGTTTAAGACTAGCGGGAGTCAATGAGCAGTTCTTC.

The chain combines TRBV5-6 with TRBJ2-3, with D possibly TRBD2 on 6 matching bases. CDR1 SGHDT and CDR2 YYEEEE come from the germline V gene. V gave up 4 bases and J gave up 5 bases, with 11 bases separating them. The CDR3 runs 13 residues. CDR3 region: CASSPAGLDTQYF. Written as DNA, the CDR3 is TGTGCCAGCAGCCCTGCGGGGTTAGATACGCAGTATTTT.

The chain combines TRBV6-1 with TRBJ1-2; D is perhaps TRBD1 (5 bases). Deletions cut 3 bases from V and 6 bases from J, with 11 bases between. In germline, CDR1 is MNHNS, CDR2 SASEGT. This CDR3 spans 13 amino acids. For the CDR3, the DNA is TGTGCCAGCAGTGAGACAGTCTGGGATGGCTACACCTTC. This encodes CASSETVWDGYTF.

The V call is TRBV18, the J call TRBJ1-2; TRBD1 might be the D (6 bases). Germline CDR1 and CDR2: KGHSH and LQKENI. The CDR3 runs to 15 residues. V dropped 2 bases and J dropped 7 bases, with 17 bases sitting between them. CDR3 sequence: CASSPAGAHVGGYTF. Here the CDR3 DNA reads TGTGCCAGCTCACCAGCAGGGGCCCATGTCGGTGGCTACACCTTC.

The chain uses TRBV19 and TRBJ2-7; TRBD1 matches 7 bases. Germline lookup yields CDR1 LNHDA and CDR2 SQIVND (reference sequence). Germline trimming cut 5 bases from V and 0 bases from J; bases unmatched to any gene: 7. This CDR3 has 15 residues. CDR3 in DNA: TGTGCCAGTAGTTTGTACAGGGGCGCCTCCTACGAGCAGTACTTC. Encoded protein: CASSLYRGASYEQYF.

Turning to this clone: The same CDR3 also results from other DNA sequences found in this sample. V usage is TRBV28 and J usage is TRBJ2-7, with 7 positions matching TRBD1. The length of the CDR3 is 13 residues. Germline loops: CDR1 MDHEN, CDR2 SYDVKM. V was pared by 2 bases and J by 2 bases, with 0 bases of the junction left unmatched. For the CDR3, the DNA is TGTGCCAGCAGTTTAGACAGGGCCTACGAGCAGTACTTC. Its translation is CASSLDRAYEQYF.

The CDR3 spells CASSQAPRGQDATNEKLFF. The DNA for the CDR3 is TGCGCCAGCAGCCAAGCCCCTAGGGGACAGGATGCAACTAATGAAAAACTGTTTTTT. The chain couples TRBV4-3 to TRBJ1-4; the match to TRBD1 covers 8 bases. The germline CDR1 and CDR2 sequences are LGHNA and YSLEER. V shed 1 base, J shed 0 bases, and the junction held 10 bases outside the gene matches. CDR3 size: 19 residues.

The V gene is TRBV30, the J gene TRBJ2-7; possible D gene TRBD1, 6 bases. Trimming cost V 2 bases and J 3 bases, with 8 bases left between them. CDR3 size: 12 residues. CDR1 is GTSNPN, CDR2 SVGIG, per germline (reference sequence). The CDR3 spells CAWSTGFYEQYF. In DNA, the CDR3 is TGTGCCTGGAGTACAGGGTTCTACGAGCAGTACTTC.

This clone has a handful of counts. The chain combines TRBV11-2 with TRBJ1-4; the D is unclear. The CDR3 loop spans 14 amino acids. Germline V gives CDR1 SGHAT, CDR2 FQNNGV. V lost 1 base and J 8 bases, leaving 11 bases between the germline ends. The CDR3 DNA is TGTGCCAGCAGCTTAGGACTTCGCGACGAAAAACTGTTTTTT. It encodes CASSLGLRDEKLFF.

The CDR3 DNA sequence: TGTGCCAGTAGTATCCGGTCAGGGGCGAGGACCGGGGAGCTGTTTTTT. It codes for CASSIRSGARTGELFF. This chain connects TRBV19 to TRBJ2-2; D possibly corresponds to TRBD1 (6 bases). V was shortened by 3 bases and J by 5 bases, with 16 bases between the two germline ends. CDR3 length equals 16 residues. The germline CDR1 and CDR2 sequences are LNHDA and SQIVND (reference sequence).

The genes are TRBV11-2 and TRBJ2-2, with 7 bases fitting TRBD2. The CDR3 contains 14 residues. CDR1 SGHAT and CDR2 FQNNGV come from the germline V gene. V shed 1 base, J shed 9 bases, and the junction held 5 bases outside the gene matches. CDR3 sequence: CASSLVWGGRELFF. CDR3 bases: TGTGCCAGCAGCTTAGTTTGGGGGGGTCGGGAGCTGTTTTTT.

The gene calls are TRBV28 and TRBJ2-5; 10 bases match TRBD2. This CDR3 is built from 17 residues. The ends lost 5 bases at V and 1 base at J; junction bases unmatched: 10. Germline V gene sequence: CDR1 MDHEN, CDR2 SYDVKM. CDR3: CASSPGLLAGIQETQYF. The CDR3 region has the DNA TGTGCCAGCAGTCCGGGACTACTAGCGGGGATCCAAGAGACCCAGTACTTC.

The chain combines TRBV29-1 with TRBJ1-2, with 7 bases aligning to TRBD1. V dropped 4 bases and J dropped 1; count of bases not matched to a gene: 6. The CDR3 sequence is 14 residues long. Germline-derived CDR1 and CDR2 are SQVTM and ANQGSEA. The CDR3 spells CSVARTGLNYGYTF. CDR3 in DNA: TGCAGCGTTGCGCGGACAGGCCTTAACTATGGCTACACCTTC.

This rearrangement joins TRBV28 to TRBJ2-5; 7 bases map to TRBD2. Germline V gives CDR1 MDHEN, CDR2 SYDVKM. J lost 4 bases, V lost 4 bases, and 12 bases had no gene match. There are 16 residues in the CDR3. This chain's CDR3 is CASSSDWAGEVETQYF. The CDR3 bases are TGTGCCAGCAGTTCCGACTGGGCGGGAGAGGTAGAGACCCAGTACTTC.

This sequence joins TRBV29-1 and TRBJ2-1, with TRBD2 matching 8 bases. This CDR3 region has 15 residues. Germline loops: CDR1 SQVTM, CDR2 ANQGSEA. Trimming cost V 4 bases and J 7 bases; bases outside gene matches: 12. CDR3 region: CSVGLALAGLNEQFF. The CDR3 region has the DNA TGCAGCGTTGGTCTGGCCTTAGCGGGATTAAATGAGCAGTTCTTC.

V usage is TRBV3-1 (or the pseudogene TRBV3-2) and J usage is TRBJ2-5, with D maybe TRBD2 (5 bases). Germline V CDR1 and CDR2: LGHDT, YNNKEL (reference sequence). The CDR3 runs 16 residues. The V end lost 1 base, the J end lost 3 bases, and 15 bases lay between the germline ends. In DNA, the CDR3 is TGTGCCAGCAGCCAAGGGTGGTCCGTCGGGGAAGAGACCCAGTACTTC. Translated, it gives CASSQGWSVGEETQYF.

The V call is TRBV20-1, the J call TRBJ1-4, with D hard to call. Germline loops: CDR1 DFQATT, CDR2 SNEGSKA (reference sequence). Trimming removed 3 bases at V and 8 bases at J, with 4 bases between. This CDR3 spans 10 amino acids. CDR3 in DNA: TGCAGTGCTAGGAGGGAAAAACTGTTTTTT. Protein product: CSARREKLFF.